These 22 T cell receptor beta chains originate from one sample sequenced in a study of regulatory T cells in long-lasting Graves disease. The TCR beta library used iRepertoire HTBI primers with Arm-PCR amplification of CDR3. TCRdb reanalysed the multiplex PCR reads using MiXCR and keeps one entry per CDR3 protein. Of roughly 360,000 distinct CDR3 sequences in the sample, roughly 23% were seen once. Noted time point: persistent/refractory GD, antithyroid drugs over 5 years with positive TRAb. Following extraction of RNA from PBMCs, that RNA was used to make the TCR library. The sequenced sample was peripheral blood mononuclear cells (PBMCs), obtained when the disease was refractory, from a patient treated with antithyroid drugs. These receptors all come from a middle-aged woman with Graves disease.

Only a few counts were recorded for this clonotype. The chain uses TRBV5-1 and TRBJ2-7; 10 bases align to TRBD1. J gave up 2 bases and V 7 bases, and 9 bases lay outside the gene matches. The CDR3 sequence is 15 residues long. Germline V gives CDR1 SGHRS, CDR2 YFSETQ. The CDR3 sequence is CASRRTGGDTYEQYF. The CDR3 DNA is TGCGCCAGCCGCCGGACAGGGGGTGACACCTACGAGCAGTACTTC. The full variable domain, completed using reference TRBV5-1 and TRBJ2-7, is KAGVTQTPRYLIKTRGQQVTLSCSPISGHRSVSWYQQTPGQGLQFLFEYFSETQRNKGNFPGRFSGRQFSNSRSEMNVSTLELGDSALYLCASRRTGGDTYEQYFGPGTRLTVT.

This clonotype was seen ten or more times. V usage is TRBV28 and J usage is TRBJ2-2; D is uncertain. The germline V and J ends were trimmed by 1 base and 0 bases, with 9 bases remaining between them. The germline CDR1 and CDR2 sequences are MDHEN and SYDVKM. The CDR3 extends over 16 amino acids. CDR3 nucleotide sequence: TGTGCCAGCAGTTTATTCGGCAAACCGAACACCGGGGAGCTGTTTTTT. Encoded protein: CASSLFGKPNTGELFF.

The chain joins TRBV6-1 to TRBJ2-7, with D maybe TRBD2 (6 bases). V was trimmed by 6 bases and J by 0 bases, leaving 12 bases between them. The CDR3 has 14 residues. From germline, CDR1 is MNHNS and CDR2 SASEGT. This chain's CDR3 is CASSHRGISYEQYF. Here the CDR3 DNA reads TGTGCCAGCAGCCACCGCGGGATCTCCTACGAGCAGTACTTC.

The V call is TRBV9, the J call TRBJ1-3, with 9 nucleotides matching TRBD1. Germline CDR1 reads SGDLS; CDR2 reads YYNGEE. V lost 2 bases and J lost 4; bases outside the gene matches: 4. CDR3 length: 15 residues. The CDR3 is CASSVRQGDGNTIYF. CDR3 DNA sequence: TGTGCCAGCAGCGTTAGACAGGGGGACGGAAACACCATATATTTT.

This chain joins TRBV6-1 and TRBJ2-2; D perhaps matches TRBD2 (6 bases). V lost 5 bases and J 2 bases, leaving 12 bases between the germline ends. The CDR3 is 15 residues long. CDR1 MNHNS and CDR2 SASEGT come from the germline V gene. As DNA, the CDR3 is TGTGCCAGCAGTCGACGGCGGGAAAACACCGGGGAGCTGTTTTTT. It encodes CASSRRRENTGELFF.

This clonotype has at least ten counts. At one boundary the junction diverges from the germline segment, which might be a read error. The chain combines TRBV28 with TRBJ1-5, with D possibly TRBD1 on 5 matching bases. CDR3 length: 14 amino acids. The V gene's germline CDR1 is MDHEN and CDR2 SYDVKM. In nucleotides, the CDR3 is TGTACCAGCAGTCCAGGACATAGCAATCAGCCCCAGCATTTT. It encodes CTSSPGHSNQPQHF.

This clonotype has a handful of counts. The chain has TRBV7-2 and TRBJ2-3; 10 nucleotides agree with TRBD2. With 4 bases clipped from V and 4 bases from J, the junction kept 11 bases outside the gene matches. CDR1 is SGHTA and CDR2 is FQGNSA in the germline V gene. This CDR3 comprises 17 residues. The CDR3 sequence is CASSSQPPLAGADTQYF. The CDR3 DNA follows: TGTGCCAGCAGCTCCCAGCCGCCGCTAGCGGGAGCAGATACGCAGTATTTT.

This clonotype was picked up many times. The chain is built from TRBV28 and TRBJ1-2; D is perhaps TRBD1 (6 bases). The germline gives CDR1 MDHEN, CDR2 SYDVKM. The CDR3 loop spans 14 amino acids. V dropped 1 base and J dropped 3 bases, with 9 bases sitting between them. This chain's CDR3 is CASSLFGGDYGYTF. The CDR3 nucleotides read TGTGCCAGCAGTTTATTTGGGGGCGACTATGGCTACACCTTC.

Only a few counts were recorded for this clonotype. This chain joins TRBV6-1 and TRBJ1-6; 10 nucleotides line up with TRBD1. Looked up from germline, CDR1 is MNHNS and CDR2 is SASEGT. This CDR3 has 13 residues. Trimming took 6 bases from V and 8 from J; bases not matched to a gene: 1. The CDR3 is CASRGQGYSPLHF. The CDR3 DNA reads as TGTGCCAGCAGGGGACAGGGGTATTCACCCCTCCACTTT.

This clonotype was seen ten or more times. V is TRBV28 and J is TRBJ2-7; 7 bases fit TRBD2. The CDR3 is 15 amino acids. V dropped 6 bases and J dropped 6; count of bases not matched to a gene: 14. Per germline, CDR1 MDHEN and CDR2 SYDVKM. CDR3 in DNA: TGTGCCAGCAGCCTTTATCGGGGGGAGCGCGGCGAGCAGTACTTC. Its translation: CASSLYRGERGEQYF.

This clonotype was observed a handful of times. The V and J genes are TRBV20-1 and TRBJ2-7; 9 bases match TRBD2. With 1 base clipped from V and 7 bases from J, the junction kept 11 bases outside the gene matches. The CDR3 has 15 residues. Looked up from germline, CDR1 is DFQATT and CDR2 is SNEGSKA (reference sequence). The CDR3 region is CSARVLLAGLGEQYF. The CDR3, as DNA: TGCAGTGCTAGAGTTCTGCTAGCGGGGCTGGGAGAGCAGTACTTC.

This clonotype was recorded many times. Here the CDR3 reads CASSQDMVPGKLFF. The CDR3 bases are TGTGCCAGCAGCCAAGATATGGTCCCCGGAAAACTGTTTTTT. The chain has TRBV3-1 and TRBJ1-4; D is uncertain. The CDR3 has 14 residues. The V end lost 0 bases, the J end lost 10 bases, and 12 bases lay between the germline ends. Germline V gene sequence: CDR1 LGHDT, CDR2 YNNKEL (reference sequence).

There are a few counts of this clonotype. The chain recombines TRBV6-1 with TRBJ2-7, with D perhaps matching TRBD2 (6 bases). The germline V gene encodes CDR1 MNHNS and CDR2 SASEGT. This CDR3 spans 15 amino acids. The V end lost 4 bases, the J end lost 6 bases, and 19 bases lay between the germline ends. CDR3 sequence (DNA): TGTGCCAGCAGTGTACTAGCCGACCCCCTGAGCGAGCAGTACTTC. This translates into CASSVLADPLSEQYF.

This chain uses TRBV7-9 with TRBJ2-2; a possible D gene is TRBD2 (6 bases). Germline V gene lookup returns CDR1 SEHNR and CDR2 FQNEAQ (reference sequence). V was trimmed by 3 bases and J by 4 bases, leaving 12 bases between them. The CDR3 loop spans 15 amino acids. The CDR3 nucleotides read TGTGCCAGCAGCTTCGGAGGGTTTGTCACCGGGGAGCTGTTTTTT. Translation gives CASSFGGFVTGELFF.

This clonotype came up many times. The chain carries TRBV6-1 and TRBJ1-1, with D unresolved. Looked up from germline, CDR1 is MNHNS and CDR2 is SASEGT. With 7 bases removed from V and 1 base from J, the gap between germline ends came to 7 bases. This CDR3 is built from 12 residues. The CDR3 coding sequence is TGTGCCAGCATCAAACAGAACACTGAAGCTTTCTTT. Its translation is CASIKQNTEAFF.

This clonotype has only a few counts. The chain combines TRBV7-8 with TRBJ2-2; D gene unclear. Germline assignment: CDR1 SGHVS and CDR2 FQNEAQ. The ends were cut back, 2 bases at V and 8 bases at J, with 9 bases in the middle. This CDR3 comprises 13 residues. CDR3 in amino acids: CASSLREMGELFF. CDR3 coding DNA: TGTGCCAGCAGCTTAAGGGAAATGGGGGAGCTGTTTTTT.

This clonotype occurred many times. The chain has TRBV12-3 or TRBV12-4 and TRBJ2-7; D may match TRBD1 or TRBD2 (5 bases each). The V gene lost 5 bases and the J gene lost 3 bases, with 20 bases spanning the gap. This CDR3 contains 16 residues. In DNA, the CDR3 is TGTGCCAGCAGTAGTGGGATAGCAGGGAGAAGCTACGAGCAGTACTTC. It translates to CASSSGIAGRSYEQYF.

This clonotype was counted ten times or more. V gene TRBV11-1 combines with J gene TRBJ2-5; TRBD1 or TRBD2 may be the D gene (5 bases each). This CDR3 comprises 15 residues. Deletions cut 5 bases from V and 5 bases from J, with 18 bases between. Looked up from germline, CDR1 is SGHAT and CDR2 is FQDESV (reference sequence). CDR3 region: CASSGGAVPGETQYF. For the CDR3, the DNA is TGTGCCAGCAGCGGGGGAGCGGTACCCGGGGAGACCCAGTACTTC.

This sequence joins TRBV19 and TRBJ2-7, with 7 bases lining up with TRBD1. Germline V gene sequence: CDR1 LNHDA, CDR2 SQIVND (reference sequence). CDR3 length: 15 residues. Trimming took 4 bases from V and 3 from J; bases not matched to a gene: 9. The CDR3 protein is CASSRTGRTNYEQYF. CDR3 nucleotide sequence: TGTGCCAGTAGTAGGACAGGAAGAACGAACTACGAGCAGTACTTC.

The chain is built from TRBV5-1 and TRBJ2-7; tentatively, D is TRBD1 (6 bases). Germline CDR1 SGHRS, CDR2 YFSETQ. Trimming cost V 0 bases and J 0 bases, with 16 bases left between them. The CDR3 length is 17 residues. Written as DNA, the CDR3 is TGCGCCAGCAGCTTGGCTTTGGGCAGGGGCCCCTCCTACGAGCAGTACTTC. Its translation: CASSLALGRGPSYEQYF. Full variable domain (outside the CDR3, taken from reference TRBV5-1 and TRBJ2-7): KAGVTQTPRYLIKTRGQQVTLSCSPISGHRSVSWYQQTPGQGLQFLFEYFSETQRNKGNFPGRFSGRQFSNSRSEMNVSTLELGDSALYLCASSLALGRGPSYEQYFGPGTRLTVT.

This sequence joins TRBV5-5 and TRBJ1-1, with D uncertain. The CDR3 is 12 amino acids. Trimming stripped 4 bases from V and 8 bases from J, with 12 bases between. CDR1 and CDR2 from the germline V gene are SGHKS and YYEKEE (reference sequence). The CDR3: CASSPLEREAFF. CDR3 DNA: TGTGCCAGCAGCCCCCTTGAGAGGGAAGCTTTCTTT.

Many counts were recorded for this clonotype. The V call is TRBV28, the J call TRBJ2-2; D remains ambiguous. Germline V gene data show CDR1 as MDHEN and CDR2 as SYDVKM. Trimming cost V 10 bases and J 6 bases, with 12 bases left between them. This CDR3 spans 12 amino acids. The CDR3 DNA reads as TGTGCCACTAACAGCGAGGCCGGGGAGCTGTTTTTT. Translating it yields CATNSEAGELFF.